This T cell receptor (beta chain) appears in the sequencing data of a study of T cell responses to AZD1222 COVID-19 vaccine. Study conclusions and caveats: Elevations in Spike-specific TCR breadth and depth followed administration of two AZD1222 doses. White British donors predominated, females outnumbered males, and clonal diversity was possibly underestimated. Across the whole spike, CD4 TCRs peaked at regions 160-218 and 743-854.

As for this clone: The antigen is not known.

Germline V gene data show CDR1 as SGHRS and CDR2 as YFSETQ. V trimming: 2 bases; J trimming: 4 bases; junction bases outside the gene matches: 8. The CDR3 loop spans 16 amino acids. Data came from immunoSEQ multiplex PCR; TCRdb stores just in-frame clones and leaves some out. Of around 100,000 clones listed, over 90% were seen once; the top ten hold about 5%. The chain employs TRBV5-1 and TRBJ1-1; 10 positions agree with TRBD1. This sequence was found in an adult in good health. This sample comprised peripheral blood, obtained on day 0 of AZD1222 vaccination. CDR3: CASSFGTGEWGTEAFF. CDR3 sequence (DNA): TGCGCCAGCAGCTTTGGGACAGGGGAATGGGGCACTGAAGCTTTCTTT.